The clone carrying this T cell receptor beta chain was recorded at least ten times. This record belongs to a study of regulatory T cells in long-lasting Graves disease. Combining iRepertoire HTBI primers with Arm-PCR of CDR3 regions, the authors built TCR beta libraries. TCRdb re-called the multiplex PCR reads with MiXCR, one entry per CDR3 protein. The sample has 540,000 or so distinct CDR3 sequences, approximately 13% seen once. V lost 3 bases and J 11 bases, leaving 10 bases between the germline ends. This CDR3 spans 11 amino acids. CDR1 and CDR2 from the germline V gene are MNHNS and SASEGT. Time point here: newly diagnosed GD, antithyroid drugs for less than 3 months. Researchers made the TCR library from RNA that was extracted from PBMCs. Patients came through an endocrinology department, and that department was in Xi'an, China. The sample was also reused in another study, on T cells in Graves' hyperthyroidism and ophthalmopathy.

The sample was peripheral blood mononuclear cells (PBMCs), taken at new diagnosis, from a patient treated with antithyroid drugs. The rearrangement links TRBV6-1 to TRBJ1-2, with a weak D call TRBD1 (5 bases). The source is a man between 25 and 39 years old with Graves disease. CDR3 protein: CASSDGGVYTF. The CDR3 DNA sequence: TGTGCCAGCAGTGACGGGGGAGTTTACACCTTC.